Listed below are T cell receptor beta chains from one sample, sequenced in a study of blood T cells in healthy people across ages. TCRdb ran MiXCR on the 5' RACE reads and lists one entry per CDR3 protein. The sample holds about 730,000 distinct CDR3 sequences, approximately 39% seen once. Sequenced material: blood. The receptors were sampled from a woman aged 60-70 years in good health. CDR3s include the opening cysteine and the closing phenylalanine or tryptophan. A D gene is named only where the DNA matches it firmly. Rows may omit the clone size; those that give it use once, few, many or a size class.

j_call d_call v_call clone_size cdr3_nt cdr3_aa
TRBJ1-1 TRBD1 TRBV29-1 - TGCAGCGTTGTCTTAGGGGGGACAGCGCAAACTGAAGCTTTCTTT CSVVLGGTAQTEAFF
TRBJ2-7 - TRBV5-1 few TGCGCCAGTCAAATGGGGACGGCCTCCTACGAGCAGTACTTC CASQMGTASYEQYF
TRBJ2-5 - TRBV5-1 - TGCACCAGCAGCTCCATAGGCCCCGAATCTGCCCAGTACTTC CTSSSIGPESAQYF
TRBJ1-4 TRBD1 TRBV5-1 - TGCGCCAGCAGCTCGTCGGTCCGGGACAGGGTAGCTAATGAAAAACTGTTTTTT CASSSSVRDRVANEKLFF
TRBJ1-1 - TRBV5-1 - TGCGCCAGCAGCTTGGGGTCCACAATAGGGAACACTGAAGCTTTCTTT CASSLGSTIGNTEAFF
TRBJ1-2 TRBD1 TRBV20-1 - TGCAGTGCTAGGTCAGGGACAGGGGCTCCCTATGGCTACACCTTC CSARSGTGAPYGYTF
TRBJ2-1 - TRBV6-1 few TGTGCCAGCAGCCTTATCGGGCTCCGTAATGAGCAGTTCTTC CASSLIGLRNEQFF
TRBJ2-1 TRBD2 TRBV6-2/TRBV6-3 few TGTGCCAGCAACCCCCCGGGGGGGAGGGTAAACAATGAGCAGTTCTTC CASNPPGGRVNNEQFF
TRBJ1-1 - TRBV29-1 few TGCAGCGTTTCGTCGGGGTATGGCACTGAAGCTTTCTTT CSVSSGYGTEAFF
TRBJ2-1 - TRBV20-1 - TGCAGTGCTAACGGGGACATAGGCAATGAGCAGTTCTTC CSANGDIGNEQFF
TRBJ2-7 TRBD2 TRBV9 - TGTGCCAGCAGCGAAGGACTAGCGGTTTCCTACGAGCAGTACTTC CASSEGLAVSYEQYF
TRBJ1-2 - TRBV30 once TGTGCCGGGGAGGGGCACCAGTCCTTAGGCTACACCTTC CAGEGHQSLGYTF
TRBJ2-5 - TRBV5-1 - TGCGCCAGCAGCGCTGGGACCACGCTAGAGACCCAGTACTTC CASSAGTTLETQYF
TRBJ2-4 - TRBV7-2 few TGTGCCAGCAGCCCAGGGACGGTAAAAAACATTCAGTACTTC CASSPGTVKNIQYF
TRBJ1-1 TRBD1 TRBV2 - TGTGCCAGCAGTGCCGGGACAGGGGGCACTGAAGCTTTCTTT CASSAGTGGTEAFF
TRBJ2-1 - TRBV5-1 - TGCGCCAGCAGCTTGCCGAAACAAGAGCAGTTCTTC CASSLPKQEQFF
TRBJ2-3 - TRBV24-1 - TGTGCCACCAGTGACATTTCCACAGATACGCAGTATTTT CATSDISTDTQYF
TRBJ2-1 TRBD2 TRBV24-1 - TGTGCCACCAGTGATTTACTAGCGGAGCAGTTCTTC CATSDLLAEQFF
TRBJ2-3 TRBD1 TRBV4-2 many TGTGCCAGCAGTATAAGAACGGCCGGGACAGGGGAGGGAGATACGCAGTATTTT CASSIRTAGTGEGDTQYF
TRBJ1-2 - TRBV27 few TGTGCCAGCAGTTTAAGCCCGAACGCTAACTATGGCTACACCTTC CASSLSPNANYGYTF
TRBJ2-7 - TRBV5-6 - TGTGCCAGCAGAGACACAGGACGCTCCTACGAGCAGTACTTC CASRDTGRSYEQYF
TRBJ2-5 - TRBV29-1 few TGCAGCGTTAAGAGGGGGGCTGGGGAGACCCAGTACTTC CSVKRGAGETQYF
TRBJ2-7 - TRBV20-1 few TGCAGTGCTAGAGATCTCAGGGAACTGTACGAGCAGTACTTC CSARDLRELYEQYF
TRBJ2-7 - TRBV20-1 - TGCAGTGCTCCACAAGCGGACTCCTACGAGCAGTACTTC CSAPQADSYEQYF
TRBJ2-1 - TRBV2 - TGTGCCAGCAGTGACGCCGGAGGGGCCTACAATGAGCAGTTCTTC CASSDAGGAYNEQFF
TRBJ2-7 - TRBV5-1 - TGCGCCAGCAGCTTGGCGGAGGGTTCGGGCGAGCAGTACTTC CASSLAEGSGEQYF
TRBJ2-7 TRBD2 TRBV29-1 few TGCAGCGTTGCGAGAGGGGCGGGAGGCCCCTACGAGCAGTACTTC CSVARGAGGPYEQYF
TRBJ2-3 - TRBV20-1 - TGCAGTGTTCCCGACAGCACAGATACGCAGTATTTT CSVPDSTDTQYF
TRBJ1-5 TRBD1 TRBV7-8 few TGTGCCAGCAGCTCGGGACCGGGACAGGATAGCAATCAGCCCCAGCATTTT CASSSGPGQDSNQPQHF
TRBJ2-7 - TRBV4-3 - TGCGCCAGCAGCCAAGGGGGGCAGGGAGTAAGCTACGAGCAGTACTTC CASSQGGQGVSYEQYF
TRBJ2-7 - TRBV4-2 - TGTGCCAGCAGCCAAGAGCTTACAGGGCCCTACGAGCAGTACTTC CASSQELTGPYEQYF
TRBJ2-3 TRBD1 TRBV6-5 - TGTGCCAGCAGCGACCAGAGGGGGCCTCGCACAGATACGCAGTATTTT CASSDQRGPRTDTQYF
TRBJ2-1 TRBD2 TRBV20-1 - TGCAGTGCTAGCCTACCTGGGAGCGGGAGAGTCGAGGTTGAGCAGTTCTTC CSASLPGSGRVEVEQFF